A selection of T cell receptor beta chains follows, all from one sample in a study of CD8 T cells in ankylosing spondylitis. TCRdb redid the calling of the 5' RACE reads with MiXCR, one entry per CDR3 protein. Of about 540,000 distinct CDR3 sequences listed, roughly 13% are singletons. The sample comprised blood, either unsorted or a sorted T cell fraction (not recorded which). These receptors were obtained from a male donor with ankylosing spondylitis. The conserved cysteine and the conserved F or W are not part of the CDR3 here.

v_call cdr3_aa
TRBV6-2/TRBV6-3 ASHYGYSVNEQF
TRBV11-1 ASGPYSSASGSQDEQF
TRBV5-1 ASSLPPGGSSTDTQY
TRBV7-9 ASSFATEPLH
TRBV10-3 AISADRLGDYEQY
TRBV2 ASLKGENIQY
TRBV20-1 SAGLLALGGEQF
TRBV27 ASSLGGNIDTQY
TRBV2 ASSRRGANEKLF
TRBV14 ASSQASSGRGTQY
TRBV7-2 ASSLRTSGTSSYEQY
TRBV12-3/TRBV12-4 ASSLEGFGKLF
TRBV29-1 SGGEGQSYEQY
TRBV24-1 ATSAGQGRQETQY
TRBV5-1 ASRVGTGTTEAF
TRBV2 ASRRAGGFDQPQH
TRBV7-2 ASRSRVSAGTDTQY
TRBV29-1 SVPNRVDTEAF
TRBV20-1 SADRDSSGNTIY
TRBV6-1 ASRGEGNTEAF
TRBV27 ASSLKTSSTKHNSPLH
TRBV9 ASSPSRGTTEAF
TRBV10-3 AISAGVATNEKLF